The sample holds a few counts of the clone carrying this T cell receptor (beta chain). Its antigen is not known. Trimming left V 2 bases short and J 8 bases short, with 24 bases between. Per the germline V gene, CDR1 is SGHAT and CDR2 is FQDESV (reference sequence). This CDR3 is 18 amino acids long. This sample is drawn from a study of CD8 T cells in ankylosing spondylitis. Broader study findings: Previous work reported some of these motif variants in the synovial fluid and blood of reactive arthritis. There was a TCR beta motif, made of eight highly homologous variants, that appeared characteristic of ankylosing spondylitis blood. Clones linked to disease were reported to show significant enrichment in matched ankylosing spondylitis synovial fluid. CD8+ cells made up the disease-linked clones, which were relatively rare in peripheral blood.

Scientists made TCR beta libraries using quantitative 5'-RACE with molecular barcodes. TCRdb re-derived calls from the 5' RACE reads in MiXCR, one entry per CDR3 protein. The table lists 700,000 to 850,000 distinct CDR3 sequences, 10% to 15% of them singletons. This sequence originates from a male donor with ankylosing spondylitis. The chain has TRBV11-1 and TRBJ1-4, with D uncertain. The sequenced sample consisted of blood, either unsorted or a sorted T cell fraction (not recorded which). This CDR3 reads CASSLLVGHDGLGEKLFF. CDR3 in DNA: TGTGCCAGCAGCTTATTGGTGGGCCACGACGGACTCGGGGAAAAACTGTTTTTT.